A selection of T cell receptor beta chains follows, all from one sample in a study of CD8 T cells in Susac syndrome. Via MiXCR, TCRdb re-called the immunoSEQ multiplex PCR reads, giving one row per CDR3 protein. The profile shows roughly 150,000 distinct CDR3 sequences, roughly 94% of them singletons. The material sequenced was CD4+ T cells from PBMCs. The receptors derive from a human donor with multiple sclerosis. Both conserved end residues are part of each CDR3. The D gene is left open where the match is weak. Some rows have no size entry. The others give once, few or many, or a class for an expanded clone.

TRBV11-2	.	TRBJ2-5	.	TGTGCCAGCAGCTTGTCGTGGCAAGAGACCCAGTACTTC	CASSLSWQETQYF
TRBV6-6	.	TRBJ2-1	TRBD1	TGTGCCAGCAGTTACCTGACAGGGGACAATGAGCAGTTCTTC	CASSYLTGDNEQFF
TRBV2	once	TRBJ2-1	TRBD2	TGTGCCAGCGGGCGGGTCGGTGCGGGGGATGAGCAGTTCTTC	CASGRVGAGDEQFF
TRBV19	.	TRBJ1-4	.	TGTGCCAGTAGACCCAGTGCTAATGAAAAACTGTTTTTT	CASRPSANEKLFF
TRBV29-1	once	TRBJ2-1	TRBD2	TGCAGCGTCACATCGGCTAGCGGGAGCTCCTCCTACAATGAGCAGTTCTTC	CSVTSASGSSSYNEQFF
TRBV20-1	few	TRBJ1-5	.	TGCAGTGCTAGTGACAGCGGGGGCAATCAGCCCCAGCATTTT	CSASDSGGNQPQHF
TRBV4-3	.	TRBJ2-7	.	TGCGCCAGCAGCCAATACCACCAAGACAGCCGATCCTACGAGCAGTACTTC	CASSQYHQDSRSYEQYF
TRBV6-5	.	TRBJ2-7	TRBD1	TGTGCCAGCAGTTCCCCATGGGGACAGGGGACCTCCTACGAGCAGTACTTC	CASSSPWGQGTSYEQYF
TRBV5-1	.	TRBJ1-4	TRBD1	TGCGCCAGCAGCCATCGATGGCCGGGACAGGGGGCTTTTAATGAAAAACTGTTTTTT	CASSHRWPGQGAFNEKLFF
TRBV20-1	once	TRBJ2-1	TRBD2	TGCAGTGCTAGCGGTGCGGCGGGAGGCTCCAATGAGCAGTTCTTC	CSASGAAGGSNEQFF
TRBV10-3	.	TRBJ2-7	TRBD2	TGTGCCATCAGGGCGGGACTAGCAGAATACGAGCAGTACTTC	CAIRAGLAEYEQYF
TRBV19	.	TRBJ2-7	.	TGTGCCAGTAGTATAAAAAGGCTAGCCCACTACGAGCAGTACTTC	CASSIKRLAHYEQYF
TRBV5-4	.	TRBJ2-1	.	TGTGCCAGCAGCTTGCTCCAGGGAAACTTATACAATGAGCAGTTCTTC	CASSLLQGNLYNEQFF
TRBV19	.	TRBJ2-2	TRBD2	TGTGCCAGTACCTCGGGAGGTTTCGCCGGGGAGCTGTTTTTT	CASTSGGFAGELFF